This paragraph covers one TCR beta chain sequence. The CDR3 spans 14 residues. With 5 bases removed from V and 4 bases from J, the gap between germline ends came to 12 bases. Looked up from germline, CDR1 is SGHTA and CDR2 is FQGNSA. The method was immunoSEQ multiplex PCR; TCRdb's version includes in-frame clones alone and lacks a portion of them. The table shows roughly 130,000 clones, with less than 95% occurring only once. This record belongs to a study of control samples from healthy donors and cancer patients. The rearrangement uses TRBV7-2 and TRBJ1-5; D unclear. Sequencing input: blood. The source is a man aged 30 to 45 in good health. The CDR3 reads CASSTTSLNQPQHF. CDR3 in DNA: TGTGCCAGCAGCACAACCAGTTTAAATCAGCCCCAGCATTTT. Full variable domain (rest looked up from reference TRBV7-2 and TRBJ1-5): GAGVSQSPSNKVTEKGKDVELRCDPISGHTALYWYRQSLGQGLEFLIYFQGNSAPDKSGLPSDRFSAERTGGSVSTLTIQRTQQEDSAVYLCASSTTSLNQPQHFGDGTRLSIL.